This TCR beta chain was documented in a study of cytomegalovirus exposure and HLA in healthy donors. From the roughly 110-subject validation cohort, which was separate from the roughly 610-subject first cohort, the donors were drawn. Using immunoSEQ multiplex PCR, the repertoire was profiled, and TCRdb retains in-frame clones only, with some absent. The sample holds under 300,000 clones, about 86% seen once. V lost 5 bases, J lost 2 bases, and 7 bases stayed unmatched. The germline V gene has CDR1 LNHDA and CDR2 SQIVND (reference sequence). CDR3 length: 16 amino acids. Sequences were obtained from PBMCs. The rearrangement links TRBV19 to TRBJ2-2; 8 nucleotides match TRBD1. The clonotype originates from a woman aged 18-29 years in good health and CMV-seronegative. CDR3 sequence (DNA): TGTGCCAGTAGTCCTTGGACAGGGCATAACACCGGGGAGCTGTTTTTT. Translating gives CASSPWTGHNTGELFF.